This T cell receptor (beta chain) was recovered during a study of OX40 agonist ivuxolimab in advanced cancers. Looking at the study overall: Enrolled patients in dose escalation had cancers that were hepatocellular carcinoma, melanoma, renal cell or head and neck cancer. Findings and limits, study-wide: Patients with a partial response at 0.1-3.0 mg/kg had among the lowest clonal expansion. Clonal expansion from baseline to week 6 occurred in both CD4+ and CD8+ T cells.

The repertoire was sequenced with immunoSEQ multiplex PCR; TCRdb's copy has only in-frame clones and lacks some. Of 90,000 to 130,000 clones listed, about 92% were seen once; the top ten hold approximately 0.29%. Turning to this clone: Antigen unknown.

The germline V gene has CDR1 MNHNY and CDR2 SVGAGI (reference sequence). This CDR3 is built from 13 residues. V shed 2 bases and J shed 6 bases, with 8 bases lying between them. This chain links TRBV6-6 with TRBJ2-1, with TRBD1 as a possible D gene (5 bases). The receptor comes from an adult with an advanced solid tumor such as melanoma, head and neck, liver or kidney cancer. Material: CD4+ or CD8+ T cells sorted from blood, obtained in a trial of the OX40 agonist ivuxolimab. The CDR3 sequence is CASSYGQGNEQFF. CDR3 in DNA: TGTGCCAGCAGTTACGGCCAGGGCAATGAGCAGTTCTTC.